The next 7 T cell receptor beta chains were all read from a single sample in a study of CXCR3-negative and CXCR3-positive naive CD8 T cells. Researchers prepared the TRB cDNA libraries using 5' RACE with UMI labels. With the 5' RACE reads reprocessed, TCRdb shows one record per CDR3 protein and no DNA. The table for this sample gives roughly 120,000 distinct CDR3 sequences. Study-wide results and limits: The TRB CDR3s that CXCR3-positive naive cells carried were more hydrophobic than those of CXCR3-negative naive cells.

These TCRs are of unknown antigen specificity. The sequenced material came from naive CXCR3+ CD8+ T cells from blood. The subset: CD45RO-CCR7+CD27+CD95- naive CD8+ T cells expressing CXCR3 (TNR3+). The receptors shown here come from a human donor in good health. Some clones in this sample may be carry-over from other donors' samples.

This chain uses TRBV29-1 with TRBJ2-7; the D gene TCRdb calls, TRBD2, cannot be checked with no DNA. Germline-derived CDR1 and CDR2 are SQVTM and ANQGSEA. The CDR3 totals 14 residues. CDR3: CSVEELAGGYEQYF.

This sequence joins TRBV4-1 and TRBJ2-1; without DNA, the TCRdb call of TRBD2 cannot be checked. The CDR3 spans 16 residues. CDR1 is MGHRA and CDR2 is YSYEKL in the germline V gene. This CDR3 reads CASSQASSGRANEQFF.

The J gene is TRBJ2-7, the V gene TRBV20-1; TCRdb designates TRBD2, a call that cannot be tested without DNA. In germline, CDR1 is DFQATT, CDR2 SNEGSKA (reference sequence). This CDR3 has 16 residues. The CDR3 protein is CSASSLAGAGPYEQYF.

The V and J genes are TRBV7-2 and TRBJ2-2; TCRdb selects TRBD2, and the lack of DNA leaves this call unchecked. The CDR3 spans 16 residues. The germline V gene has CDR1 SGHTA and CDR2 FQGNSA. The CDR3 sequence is CASRDPEGLPTGELFF. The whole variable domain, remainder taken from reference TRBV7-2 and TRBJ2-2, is GAGVSQSPSNKVTEKGKDVELRCDPISGHTALYWYRQSLGQGLEFLIYFQGNSAPDKSGLPSDRFSAERTGGSVSTLTIQRTQQEDSAVYLCASRDPEGLPTGELFFGEGSRLTVL.

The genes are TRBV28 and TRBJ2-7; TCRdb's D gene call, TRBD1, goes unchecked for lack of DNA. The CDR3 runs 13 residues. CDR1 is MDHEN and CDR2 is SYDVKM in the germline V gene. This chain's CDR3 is CASSPPWGHEQYF.

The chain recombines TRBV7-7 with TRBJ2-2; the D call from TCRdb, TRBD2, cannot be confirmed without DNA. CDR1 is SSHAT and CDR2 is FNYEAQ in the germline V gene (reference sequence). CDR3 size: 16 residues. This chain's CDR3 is CASSPLAGGPAGELFF.

CDR3 protein: CASSLGDTSGGPYNEQFF. V usage is TRBV7-7 and J usage is TRBJ2-1; TCRdb names TRBD2, which stays unverified in the absence of DNA. The germline gives CDR1 SSHAT, CDR2 FNYEAQ (reference sequence). The CDR3 spans 18 residues.